Presented here are 29 T cell receptor beta chains from one specimen sequenced in a study of OX40 agonist ivuxolimab in advanced cancers. Sequencing was performed with immunoSEQ multiplex PCR; in TCRdb, only in-frame clones are kept and a portion is missing. The data contain over 30,000 clones, approximately 89% of them singletons. Material: CD4+ or CD8+ T cells sorted from blood, obtained in a trial of the OX40 agonist ivuxolimab. These receptors all come from an adult with an advanced solid tumor such as melanoma, head and neck, liver or kidney cancer.

J is TRBJ1-4 and V is TRBV19; 10 bases match TRBD1. CDR1 and CDR2 from the germline V gene are LNHDA and SQIVND (reference sequence). Germline trimming cut 5 bases from V and 5 bases from J; bases unmatched to any gene: 5. The CDR3 sequence is 15 residues long. Here the CDR3 DNA reads TGTGCCAGTAGTTTTCCGGGACAGGGGAATGAAAAACTGTTTTTT. Translated: CASSFPGQGNEKLFF.

The chain combines TRBV15 with TRBJ2-2; D remains ambiguous. Germline CDR1 and CDR2: LNHNV and YYDKDF (reference sequence). The CDR3 spans 15 residues. The ends were cut back, 0 bases at V and 7 bases at J, with 12 bases in the middle. DNA for the CDR3: TGTGCCACCAGCAGAGATCGACGGAGTGGCGGGGAGCTGTTTTTT. This sequence encodes CATSRDRRSGGELFF.

This rearrangement joins TRBV5-1 to TRBJ2-3; D may be TRBD1 (6 bases). CDR1 is SGHRS and CDR2 is YFSETQ in the germline V gene. Deletions cut 4 bases from V and 3 bases from J, with 24 bases between. The CDR3 contains 18 residues. The CDR3 bases are TGCGCCAGCAGCGCGGCCCCGGACAGACCCTTAGGAACAGATACGCAGTATTTT. Translated: CASSAAPDRPLGTDTQYF.

CDR3 amino acids: CASSRNPQGVYEQYF. Here the CDR3 DNA reads TGTGCCAGCAGTCGCAACCCCCAGGGCGTCTACGAGCAGTACTTC. The chain has TRBV6-5 and TRBJ2-7, with a weak D call TRBD1 (5 bases). The length of the CDR3 is 15 residues. Germline V CDR1 and CDR2: MNHEY, SVGAGI. Trimming shortened V by 5 bases and J by 3 bases, and 17 bases separated the two germline ends.

This clone occurred a few times. J is TRBJ1-6 and V is TRBV5-1; D is possibly TRBD1 (6 bases). The CDR3 loop spans 15 amino acids. V lost 0 bases and J 9 bases, leaving 13 bases between the germline ends. Germline CDR1 and CDR2: SGHRS and YFSETQ. Here the CDR3 DNA reads TGCGCCAGCAGCTTGGAGGGGGGGCAGGGTTCACCCCTCCACTTT. This encodes CASSLEGGQGSPLHF.

This rearrangement joins TRBV5-1 to TRBJ1-2; D not certain. Germline CDR1 reads SGHRS; CDR2 reads YFSETQ. The CDR3 spans 14 residues. The V end was cut by 5 bases, the J end by 4 bases, with 15 bases between. The CDR3 DNA sequence: TGCGCCAGCAGGGCCACCGGGTCCCCCTATGGCTACACCTTC. It codes for CASRATGSPYGYTF.

Points on this clone: One end of the junction varies from germline; a read error may be responsible. The chain carries TRBV5-5 and TRBJ2-1; the match to TRBD2 covers 14 bases. This CDR3 spans 14 amino acids. The germline CDR1 and CDR2 sequences are SGHKS and YYEKEE (reference sequence). CDR3: CASSLEGLAGEGIF. The CDR3, as DNA: TGTGCCAGCAGCTTGGAGGGACTAGCGGGAGAAGGAATCTTC.

The genes are TRBV30 and TRBJ2-7; D possibly corresponds to TRBD1 (6 bases). The CDR3 extends over 14 amino acids. Germline assignment: CDR1 GTSNPN and CDR2 SVGIG (reference sequence). Between the trimmed V and J ends, which lost 4 bases and 3 bases, there was a span of 16 bases. The CDR3 nucleotides read TGTGCCTGGAAGAAGGGGCAGGGGAGCTACGAGCAGTACTTC. It is translated as CAWKKGQGSYEQYF.

This clone showed up just a few times. This chain uses TRBV30 with TRBJ1-2; a possible D gene is TRBD1 (5 bases). This CDR3 is built from 15 residues. V was cut by 4 bases and J by 0 bases, with 15 bases left in between. Germline V gene data show CDR1 as GTSNPN and CDR2 as SVGIG (reference sequence). CDR3 bases: TGTGCCTGGAATTCACTGGGGGGTCCTAACTATGGCTACACCTTC. As protein: CAWNSLGGPNYGYTF.

The chain links TRBV2 to TRBJ1-6; 10 bases fit TRBD1. CDR3 length equals 14 residues. The germline V gene has CDR1 SNHLY and CDR2 FYNNEI. V lost 6 bases to trimming and J lost 7 bases; unmatched junction nucleotides: 3. The CDR3 region is CASRRTGGNSPLHF. The CDR3 nucleotides read TGTGCCAGCAGGAGGACAGGGGGGAATTCACCCCTCCACTTT.

The chain joins TRBV6-5 to TRBJ2-7; 7 bases are shared with TRBD1. The CDR3 totals 14 residues. Germline CDR1 is MNHEY and CDR2 is SVGAGI. With V trimmed by 6 bases and J by 1 base, 6 bases remained unmatched. In DNA, the CDR3 is TGTGCCAGCAGGTCGACAGGGAATTCCTACGAGCAGTACTTC. Translation gives CASRSTGNSYEQYF.

The chain employs TRBV7-6 and TRBJ2-3, with 9 bases aligning to TRBD2. V lost 5 bases to trimming and J lost 4 bases; unmatched junction nucleotides: 10. The germline V gene encodes CDR1 SGHVS and CDR2 FNYEAQ. This CDR3 has 16 amino acids. The CDR3 nucleotides read TGTGCCAGCAGCCCGTTAGCGGGAGCAGTCCCAGATACGCAGTATTTT. Residues: CASSPLAGAVPDTQYF.

The rearrangement joins TRBV7-8 to TRBJ2-7, with D possibly matching TRBD1 (5 bases). V was trimmed by 1 base and J by 7 bases, leaving 14 bases between them. Germline-derived CDR1 and CDR2 are SGHVS and FQNEAQ. The CDR3 totals 14 residues. CDR3: CASSLEALGAEQYF. The CDR3 nucleotides are TGTGCCAGCAGCTTAGAGGCCCTAGGGGCTGAGCAGTACTTC.

The chain uses TRBV13 and TRBJ2-7; 7 nucleotides align to TRBD1. Germline V lookup: CDR1 PRHDT, CDR2 FYEKMQ (reference sequence). Trimming at V came to 7 bases and at J to 1 base, leaving 4 bases not matched to a gene. This CDR3 is 13 amino acids long. The CDR3 DNA follows: TGTGCCAGCAAACTGACAGGGTCCTACGAGCAGTACTTC. Translating it yields CASKLTGSYEQYF.

This clone was detected a few times. The chain links TRBV28 to TRBJ2-4; D is tentatively TRBD1 or TRBD2 (5 bases each). V was pared by 6 bases and J by 1 base, with 19 bases between. Germline V CDR1 and CDR2: MDHEN, SYDVKM. This CDR3 is 17 amino acids long. CDR3 sequence (DNA): TGTGCCAGCAGCGGAGCCGGGACGGTGGTGGCCAAAAACATTCAGTACTTC. Its translation: CASSGAGTVVAKNIQYF.

The chain recombines TRBV6-1 with TRBJ1-1; no clear D gene. The V end was cut by 5 bases, the J end by 1 base, with 8 bases between. CDR3 length: 13 amino acids. Germline CDR1 reads MNHNS; CDR2 reads SASEGT. CDR3 loop: CASSSQPNTEAFF. As DNA, the CDR3 is TGTGCCAGCAGTAGTCAGCCGAACACTGAAGCTTTCTTT.

The V call is TRBV30, the J call TRBJ1-4; 7 bases match TRBD1. From germline, CDR1 is GTSNPN and CDR2 SVGIG (reference sequence). This CDR3 comprises 14 residues. Trimming at V came to 2 bases and at J to 5 bases, leaving 5 bases not matched to a gene. In DNA form, the CDR3 reads TGTGCCTGGAGTAAACAGGGGCTAAATGAAAAACTGTTTTTT. It specifies CAWSKQGLNEKLFF. Based on the CDR3 plus reference TRBV30 and TRBJ1-4, the full variable domain is SQTIHQWPATLVQPVGSPLSLECTVEGTSNPNLYWYRQAAGRGLQLLFYSVGIGQISSEVPQNLSASRPQDRQFILSSKKLLLSDSGFYLCAWSKQGLNEKLFFGSGTQLSVL.

V gene TRBV28 combines with J gene TRBJ1-2, with D unresolved. This CDR3 is built from 11 residues. Germline V gene sequence: CDR1 MDHEN, CDR2 SYDVKM. The V end lost 6 bases, the J end lost 4 bases, and 6 bases lay between the germline ends. The CDR3 is CASREIYGYTF. As DNA, the CDR3 is TGTGCCAGCAGGGAGATCTATGGCTACACCTTC.

The J gene is TRBJ2-1, the V gene TRBV7-3; either TRBD1 or TRBD2 may supply D (5 bases each). V dropped 5 bases and J dropped 4 bases, with 18 bases sitting between them. The CDR3 is made up of 16 amino acids. Germline CDR1 is SGHTA and CDR2 is FQGTGA. Here the CDR3 reads CASSQTPGTRYNEQFF. Here the CDR3 DNA reads TGTGCCAGCAGCCAAACCCCCGGGACGCGATACAATGAGCAGTTCTTC. Filled out from reference TRBV7-3 and TRBJ2-1, the complete variable domain reads GAGVSQTPSNKVTEKGKYVELRCDPISGHTALYWYRQSLGQGPEFLIYFQGTGAADDSGLPNDRFFAVRPEGSVSTLKIQRTERGDSAVYLCASSQTPGTRYNEQFFGPGTRLTVL.

The V call is TRBV9, the J call TRBJ2-1; TRBD2 aligns across 12 bases. Trimming at V came to 0 bases and at J to 7 bases, leaving 8 bases not matched to a gene. This CDR3 is 17 amino acids long. Germline V lookup: CDR1 SGDLS, CDR2 YYNGEE. Written as DNA, the CDR3 is TGTGCCAGCAGCGTAGGACTAGCGGGGGCCGAAGGAAATGAGCAGTTCTTC. Translated: CASSVGLAGAEGNEQFF.

This chain connects TRBV4-1 to TRBJ2-1; 8 bases agree with TRBD2. This CDR3 is 16 amino acids long. Per the germline V gene, CDR1 is MGHRA and CDR2 is YSYEKL. The ends lost 3 bases at V and 9 bases at J; junction bases unmatched: 13. CDR3 region: CASSHYSGVGQGEQFF. CDR3 nucleotides: TGCGCCAGCAGCCACTATAGCGGGGTGGGGCAGGGTGAGCAGTTCTTC.

The chain links TRBV14 to TRBJ2-7, with D unresolved. V was trimmed by 0 bases and J by 5 bases, leaving 14 bases between them. The CDR3 extends over 15 amino acids. Germline V gene sequence: CDR1 SGHDN, CDR2 FVKESK. CDR3 region: CASSQDGRRGNEQYF. CDR3 nucleotides: TGTGCCAGCAGCCAAGATGGCAGGCGAGGAAACGAGCAGTACTTC. Full variable domain (missing parts from reference TRBV14 and TRBJ2-7): EAGVTQFPSHSVIEKGQTVTLRCDPISGHDNLYWYRRVMGKEIKFLLHFVKESKQDESGMPNNRFLAERTGGTYSTLKVQPAELEDSGVYFCASSQDGRRGNEQYFGPGTRLTVT.

The chain recombines TRBV27 with TRBJ2-5, with D possibly TRBD2 on 6 matching bases. The CDR3 has 14 residues. The V and J ends lost 8 bases and 1 base respectively, with 14 bases between them. Germline V CDR1 and CDR2: MNHEY, SMNVEV (reference sequence). DNA for the CDR3: TGTGCCAGCTCCCCCTGGAGGGTCCAAGAGACCCAGTACTTC. Protein: CASSPWRVQETQYF.

The chain is built from TRBV6-1 and TRBJ1-6; D is unresolved. Trimming cost V 6 bases and J 5 bases, with 8 bases left between them. The germline V gene encodes CDR1 MNHNS and CDR2 SASEGT. The CDR3 consists of 13 residues. The chain's CDR3 is CASSGLDNSPLHF. CDR3 DNA: TGTGCCAGCAGCGGGCTCGATAATTCACCCCTCCACTTT.

The chain employs TRBV5-1 and TRBJ2-5, with 8 bases matching TRBD1. CDR1 and CDR2 from the germline V gene are SGHRS and YFSETQ. The CDR3 has 15 amino acids. The junction had 8 bases not matched to a gene; V was cut back by 2 bases and J by 5 bases. The CDR3 is CASSLGDRGRETQYF. DNA of the CDR3: TGCGCCAGCAGCTTAGGTGACAGGGGAAGGGAGACCCAGTACTTC.

This chain links TRBV6-1 with TRBJ1-1; D gene unclear. There are 15 residues in the CDR3. Looked up from germline, CDR1 is MNHNS and CDR2 is SASEGT. V lost 8 bases and J 6 bases, leaving 22 bases between the germline ends. As DNA, the CDR3 is TGTGCCAGCGCCTCACACGCGGGTGGGATCGCTGAAGCTTTCTTT. Protein product: CASASHAGGIAEAFF.

Written as DNA, the CDR3 is TGTGCCAGCAGTTACGGGACAGGGGGCTACGAGCAGTACTTC. Amino acids: CASSYGTGGYEQYF. The V and J genes are TRBV6-5 and TRBJ2-7, with 11 nucleotides matching TRBD1. With 2 bases clipped from V and 3 bases from J, the junction kept 0 bases outside the gene matches. Germline assignment: CDR1 MNHEY and CDR2 SVGAGI. This CDR3 comprises 14 residues.

V gene TRBV2 combines with J gene TRBJ1-2; unclear D gene. Germline CDR1 is SNHLY and CDR2 is FYNNEI. This CDR3 is 12 amino acids long. V was cut by 2 bases and J by 4 bases, with 5 bases left in between. The CDR3 here is CASSEFAYGYTF. The CDR3 DNA follows: TGTGCCAGCAGTGAATTCGCCTATGGCTACACCTTC.

The V call is TRBV5-1, the J call TRBJ2-3; tentative D call: TRBD2 (6 bases). Germline CDR1 reads SGHRS; CDR2 reads YFSETQ. Between the trimmed V and J ends, which lost 0 bases and 6 bases, there was a span of 14 bases. This CDR3 is 15 amino acids long. CDR3 coding DNA: TGCGCCAGCAGCTTGGGAGACGGAGCGGGTGATACGCAGTATTTT. This codes for CASSLGDGAGDTQYF.